A selection of T cell receptor beta chains follows, all from one sample in a study of cytomegalovirus exposure and HLA in healthy donors. The assay was immunoSEQ multiplex PCR, and TCRdb's table has in-frame clones only and misses some. The sample lists 50,000 to 60,000 clones, roughly four fifths occurring once. The specimen sequenced was PBMCs. These receptors came from a woman aged 40 to 49 in good health and CMV-seropositive. Each CDR3 is given with its conserved first and last residue. Clone sizes are given selectively: once, few, many, or a class where the clone is expanded.

CDR3 protein	V gene	J gene	clone size
CASRRDRSQGTEAFF	TRBV6-5	TRBJ1-1	.
CASSPRQFIHEQYF	TRBV9	TRBJ2-7	.
CASSEGDLPYEQYF	TRBV6-1	TRBJ2-7	.
CASSLGREGTEAFF	TRBV7-2	TRBJ1-1	.
CASSLTQATNEKLFF	TRBV7-2	TRBJ1-4	.
CASSQDRAGGQETQYF	TRBV4-2	TRBJ2-5	once
CASSPNTEAFF	TRBV19	TRBJ1-1	.
CASSQDRGDTQYF	TRBV4-2	TRBJ2-3	.
CASSLVSSAVCF	TRBV7-8	TRBJ1-2	.
CASSPDRANYGYTF	TRBV7-2	TRBJ1-2	few
CASSPLLAETQYF	TRBV4-1	TRBJ2-5	medium-sized
CAWRARGPYGYTF	TRBV30	TRBJ1-2	.
CASTSRGAGRYEQYF	TRBV13	TRBJ2-7	.
CASSPSYDGTEAFF	TRBV6-6	TRBJ1-1	.
CASSHSYDNEQFF	TRBV4-2	TRBJ2-1	.
CASSLGVRGTEAFF	TRBV7-8	TRBJ1-1	once
CASSRTGTLRAFF	TRBV28	TRBJ1-1	.
CASSPTSDRNYGYTF	TRBV18	TRBJ1-2	.
CASSPEGGSYEQYF	TRBV5-1	TRBJ2-7	.
CASSFRVPDTQYF	TRBV7-3	TRBJ2-3	.
CASTGTRRTGEKLFF	TRBV2	TRBJ1-4	.
CASSSLGQSTNTQYF	TRBV7-2	TRBJ2-3	.
CASSNLAGGREQFF	TRBV27	TRBJ2-1	.
CASRTDTTGTQYF	TRBV6-5	TRBJ2-5	.
CASRTGGYEQYF	TRBV6-5	TRBJ2-7	.
CSPRGGVSNQPQHF	TRBV29-1	TRBJ1-5	.
CAGGTVVYGYTF	TRBV30	TRBJ1-2	.
CASSERGRDGYTF	TRBV5-4	TRBJ1-2	once
CASSPLSRTGELFF	TRBV7-9	TRBJ2-2	.
CASSPSGGFRDTQYF	TRBV7-3	TRBJ2-3	few
CASTPGRDMYEQYF	TRBV19	TRBJ2-7	.
CATRSGAAGGDNSPLHF	TRBV15	TRBJ1-6	.
CSVVYGLNTEAFF	TRBV29-1	TRBJ1-1	few
CASSLRSLAEETQYF	TRBV7-9	TRBJ2-5	few
CSVDGGTGHGYTF	TRBV29-1	TRBJ1-2	few
CASSYNSPPSYGYTF	TRBV6-6	TRBJ1-2	.
CAWDGATDTQYF	TRBV30	TRBJ2-3	.
CATSVRQGISPLHF	TRBV15	TRBJ1-6	once
CAWSVLPWTPRGSPLHF	TRBV30	TRBJ1-6	.
CASQGGANSPLHF	TRBV7-8	TRBJ1-6	.
CASSPGQIATNEKLFF	TRBV18	TRBJ1-4	.
CSVVRRNEYGYTF	TRBV29-1	TRBJ1-2	.
CASTPLFGNTGELFF	TRBV9	TRBJ2-2	.
CASSTDFTDTQYF	TRBV7-2	TRBJ2-3	.
CASSLAATGGKDEQYF	TRBV5-1	TRBJ2-7	once
CASSVPQGVNSPLHF	TRBV5-1	TRBJ1-6	.
CASNRVAGPYNEQFF	TRBV19	TRBJ2-1	.
CASRRQGDTEAFF	TRBV27	TRBJ1-1	.
CASSLAEASWYF	TRBV5-1	TRBJ2-3	.
CASSLAPGQSGSPLHF	TRBV7-2	TRBJ1-6	.
CASSHSQWSYEQYF	TRBV4-1	TRBJ2-7	.
CASSLASGGLNSPLHF	TRBV7-8	TRBJ1-6	.
CASSSGGQDEQFF	TRBV7-3	TRBJ2-1	.
CASRETGINTGELFF	TRBV2	TRBJ2-2	.